These 24 T cell receptor beta chains originate from one sample sequenced in a study of T cells in narcolepsy. Some clones are missing from TCRdb's copy, which holds only in-frame ones; the method was immunoSEQ multiplex PCR. The table has about 32,000 clones, roughly 80% seen once. Specimen: memory (CD45RA-) CD4+ T cells from blood. These receptors all stem from a human donor in good health.

This clone turned up a few times. The chain has TRBV19 and TRBJ2-7, with 8 bases identical to TRBD1. Germline loops: CDR1 LNHDA, CDR2 SQIVND (reference sequence). With 5 bases clipped from V and 8 bases from J, the junction kept 5 bases outside the gene matches. CDR3 length: 12 residues. The CDR3 nucleotides are TGTGCCAGTAGTCCGCAGGGGGCTCAGCAGTACTTC. Translated, it gives CASSPQGAQQYF.

The table lists this clone with a few counts. The chain carries TRBV19 and TRBJ2-2, with a weak D call TRBD1 (5 bases). This CDR3 is 16 amino acids long. Germline CDR1 is LNHDA and CDR2 is SQIVND (reference sequence). V was pared by 0 bases and J by 7 bases, with 15 bases between. This chain's CDR3 is CASSIDSRVLGGELFF. The CDR3 DNA reads as TGTGCCAGTAGTATAGATAGCAGGGTGCTTGGCGGGGAGCTGTTTTTT.

The gene calls are TRBV7-9 and TRBJ2-1; D perhaps matches TRBD1 (6 bases). This CDR3 contains 15 residues. The V gene lost 8 bases and the J gene lost 4 bases, with 18 bases spanning the gap. CDR1 is SEHNR, CDR2 FQNEAQ, per germline (reference sequence). The CDR3 reads CASGPHRDRYNEQFF. The CDR3 bases are TGTGCCAGCGGGCCGCACAGGGACCGATACAATGAGCAGTTCTTC.

The chain combines TRBV5-1 with TRBJ1-1; a weak D match, TRBD1 (6 bases). The V gene's germline CDR1 is SGHRS and CDR2 YFSETQ. Trimming removed 3 bases from V and 7 bases from J, with 10 bases in between. The CDR3 totals 12 residues. CDR3 sequence (DNA): TGCGCCAGCAGCTGGGGGGGCAGTGAAGCTTTCTTT. It yields the protein CASSWGGSEAFF.

The chain is built from TRBV7-8 and TRBJ2-2, with 8 bases matching TRBD2. Looked up from germline, CDR1 is SGHVS and CDR2 is FQNEAQ. Losses at the gene ends were 0 bases for V and 4 bases for J; bases not matched to a gene: 1. The CDR3 loop spans 15 amino acids. CDR3 residues: CASSLAAGGTGELFF. CDR3 nucleotides: TGTGCCAGCAGCTTAGCGGCGGGAGGCACCGGGGAGCTGTTTTTT.

As DNA, the CDR3 is TGTGCCAGCAGCCCTCCGACAGGGGGCTTCGATGGCTACACCTTC. Translated: CASSPPTGGFDGYTF. The chain couples TRBV6-5 to TRBJ1-2, with 10 bases identical to TRBD1. The V gene end was trimmed by 6 bases and the J gene end by 6 bases; junction bases not matched to a gene: 10. The CDR3 spans 15 residues. Germline V gene data show CDR1 as MNHEY and CDR2 as SVGAGI.

This clone appeared once. V gene TRBV6-5 combines with J gene TRBJ1-3, with D hard to call. Germline CDR1 reads MNHEY; CDR2 reads SVGAGI. The CDR3 runs to 15 residues. Trimming pared 5 bases from V and 0 bases from J, leaving 11 bases between. The CDR3 sequence: CASSPTGVSGNTIYF. CDR3 DNA sequence: TGTGCCAGCAGTCCTACGGGAGTCTCTGGAAACACCATATATTTT.

The gene calls are TRBV5-1 and TRBJ1-6; TRBD1 aligns across 9 bases. This CDR3 comprises 16 residues. Germline values: CDR1 SGHRS, CDR2 YFSETQ. Unmatched junction bases numbered 9, after V lost 4 bases and J lost 7 bases. The CDR3, as DNA: TGCGCCAGCAGCAACCCCGGGACAGGGCGAAATTCACCCCTCCACTTT. Translated: CASSNPGTGRNSPLHF.

The chain combines TRBV5-6 with TRBJ2-1, with 7 bases lining up with TRBD2. The CDR3 has 14 amino acids. CDR1 and CDR2 from the germline V gene are SGHDT and YYEEEE. J gave up 3 bases and V 4 bases, and 4 bases lay outside the gene matches. This CDR3 is CASSPGLYYNEQFF. The CDR3, as DNA: TGTGCCAGCAGCCCGGGACTATACTACAATGAGCAGTTCTTC.

This clone was counted a single time. Sequence at one end of the junction differs from germline and may be a read error. The chain combines TRBV23-1 with TRBJ2-6; D is unresolved. TRBV23-1 falls under the ORF class, with uncertain function. CDR3 length: 19 amino acids. The CDR3 spells CASSQRRLRQQSRANILTF. As DNA, the CDR3 is TGCGCCAGCAGTCAGAGAAGGCTACGGCAACAAAGTCGGGCCAACATCCTGACTTTC.

The chain combines TRBV18 with TRBJ2-2; TRBD1 matches at 10 bases. The germline gives CDR1 KGHSH, CDR2 LQKENI. Trimming removed 0 bases from V and 1 base from J; junction bases left unmatched: 8. The CDR3 contains 19 residues. Here the CDR3 DNA reads TGTGCCAGCTCACCACCTGCACCACGGACAGGGGGGAACACCGGGGAGCTGTTTTTT. Translating it yields CASSPPAPRTGGNTGELFF.

The chain is built from TRBV11-1 and TRBJ2-5, with D possibly being TRBD1 (6 bases). With 5 bases removed from V and 6 bases from J, the gap between germline ends came to 16 bases. The germline V gene has CDR1 SGHAT and CDR2 FQDESV (reference sequence). This CDR3 region has 14 residues. The CDR3 nucleotides are TGTGCCAGCAGCCATCCCGGGGACACCCAGACCCAGTACTTC. It specifies CASSHPGDTQTQYF.

The genes are TRBV5-4 and TRBJ2-2; D gene uncertain. The CDR3 spans 16 residues. Germline V lookup: CDR1 SGHNT, CDR2 YYREEE (reference sequence). V lost 1 base and J 0 bases, leaving 10 bases between the germline ends. CDR3 nucleotides: TGTGCCAGCAGCTTGTCCACCAAAGCGAACACCGGGGAGCTGTTTTTT. Its protein is CASSLSTKANTGELFF.

This chain connects TRBV6-5 to TRBJ1-5, with TRBD1 matching 8 bases. This CDR3 spans 15 amino acids. CDR1 is MNHEY and CDR2 is SVGAGI in the germline V gene. After removal of 8 bases from V and 2 bases from J, the junction contained 8 bases not matched to a gene. CDR3 nucleotides: TGTGCCAGCGCCGCAGGACAGGGCGGCAATCAGCCCCAGCATTTT. This codes for CASAAGQGGNQPQHF.

This clone turned up a few times. The chain carries TRBV5-1 and TRBJ1-3; D gene ambiguous. The CDR3 totals 16 residues. Germline lookup yields CDR1 SGHRS and CDR2 YFSETQ. V was pared by 3 bases and J by 0 bases, with 13 bases between. CDR3 sequence reads: CASSSNVASSGNTIYF. DNA for the CDR3: TGCGCCAGCAGCTCAAATGTCGCGAGCTCTGGAAACACCATATATTTT.

This chain links TRBV10-1 with TRBJ2-7, with D possibly TRBD2 on 6 matching bases. V lost 2 bases to trimming and J lost 6 bases, with 14 bases between them. In germline, CDR1 is WNHNN, CDR2 SYGVQD (reference sequence). The length of the CDR3 is 14 residues. CDR3 in DNA: TGCGCCAGCAGTGAGCTTGCTCAGGGAGGCGAGCAGTACTTC. It specifies CASSELAQGGEQYF.

The chain combines TRBV4-1 with TRBJ2-3; 13 bases are shared with TRBD2. This CDR3 contains 18 residues. CDR1 MGHRA and CDR2 YSYEKL come from the germline V gene. Unmatched junction bases numbered 6, after V lost 1 base and J lost 2 bases. In DNA, the CDR3 is TGCGCCAGCAGCCAAGGCGGACTAGCGGGAGCATCCACAGATACGCAGTATTTT. Translation gives CASSQGGLAGASTDTQYF.

This clone was found once. The chain combines TRBV5-4 with TRBJ2-7; the D gene is possibly TRBD2 (5 bases). Germline V gene data show CDR1 as SGHNT and CDR2 as YYREEE (reference sequence). The V gene lost 3 bases and the J gene lost 2 bases, with 9 bases spanning the gap. This CDR3 is built from 13 residues. The CDR3: CASSSDLTYEQYF. DNA for the CDR3: TGTGCCAGCAGCTCGGACTTAACCTACGAGCAGTACTTC.

This clone was counted only a few times. The chain joins TRBV2 to TRBJ2-7; D gene ambiguous. This CDR3 is 13 amino acids long. The germline CDR1 and CDR2 sequences are SNHLY and FYNNEI. V was clipped by 2 bases and J by 6 bases, with 11 bases between them. CDR3 in DNA: TGTGCCAGCAGTGAAATCCTTCCAGGCGAGCAGTACTTC. Translating it yields CASSEILPGEQYF.

The chain couples TRBV6-5 to TRBJ2-2; no clear D. The CDR3 contains 14 residues. Looked up from germline, CDR1 is MNHEY and CDR2 is SVGAGI. V lost 8 bases, J lost 0 bases, and 10 bases lay in between. CDR3 protein: CASGQPPNTGELFF. Here the CDR3 DNA reads TGTGCCAGCGGCCAGCCCCCGAACACCGGGGAGCTGTTTTTT.

This clone was seen a single time. The CDR3 loop reads CASATTSGANVLTF. The CDR3 nucleotides read TGTGCTAGTGCTACCACCTCTGGGGCCAACGTCCTGACTTTC. This rearrangement joins TRBV12-5 to TRBJ2-6; D remains ambiguous. CDR3 length equals 14 residues. Deletions cut 7 bases from V and 0 bases from J, with 7 bases between. Germline-derived CDR1 and CDR2 are LGHNT and FRNRAP.

The chain recombines TRBV7-2 with TRBJ2-3; unclear D gene. The CDR3 loop spans 14 amino acids. V was pared by 2 bases and J by 6 bases, with 12 bases between. Per germline, CDR1 SGHTA and CDR2 FQGNSA. CDR3 residues: CASSLSSYSDTQYF. CDR3 bases: TGTGCCAGCAGCTTATCCTCTTATTCGGATACGCAGTATTTT. Complete variable domain (other parts from reference TRBV7-2 and TRBJ2-3): GAGVSQSPSNKVTEKGKDVELRCDPISGHTALYWYRQSLGQGLEFLIYFQGNSAPDKSGLPSDRFSAERTGGSVSTLTIQRTQQEDSAVYLCASSLSSYSDTQYFGPGTRLTVL.

This clone was picked up a small number of times. The chain links TRBV5-6 to TRBJ1-1; 7 bases match TRBD1. Per germline, CDR1 SGHDT and CDR2 YYEEEE. J gave up 5 bases and V 3 bases, and 13 bases lay outside the gene matches. This CDR3 contains 16 residues. CDR3 nucleotides: TGTGCCAGCAGCTCCATCCTACCGACAGGGACGACTGAAGCTTTCTTT. Its translation is CASSSILPTGTTEAFF.

V is TRBV7-9 and J is TRBJ2-5; 10 nucleotides align to TRBD1. The J call is uncertain, as TRBJ2-7 better fits the DNA end. Germline V gives CDR1 SEHNR, CDR2 FQNEAQ (reference sequence). The CDR3 covers 16 residues. The CDR3 is CASSPARGQGGHEQYF. The CDR3 bases are TGTGCCAGCAGCCCAGCCCGAGGACAGGGGGGCCACGAGCAGTACTTC.